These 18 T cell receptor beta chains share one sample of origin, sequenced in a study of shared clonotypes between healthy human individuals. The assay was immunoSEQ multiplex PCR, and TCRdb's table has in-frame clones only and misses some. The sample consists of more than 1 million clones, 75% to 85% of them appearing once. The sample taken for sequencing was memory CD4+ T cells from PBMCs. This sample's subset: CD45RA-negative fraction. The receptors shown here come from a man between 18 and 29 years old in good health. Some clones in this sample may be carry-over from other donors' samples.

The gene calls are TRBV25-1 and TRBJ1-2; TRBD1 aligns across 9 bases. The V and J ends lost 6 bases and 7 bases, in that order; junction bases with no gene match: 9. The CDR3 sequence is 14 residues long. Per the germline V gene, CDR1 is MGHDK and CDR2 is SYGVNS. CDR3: CASRKDRGFGGYTF. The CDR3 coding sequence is TGTGCCAGCAGGAAGGACAGGGGATTCGGTGGCTACACCTTC.

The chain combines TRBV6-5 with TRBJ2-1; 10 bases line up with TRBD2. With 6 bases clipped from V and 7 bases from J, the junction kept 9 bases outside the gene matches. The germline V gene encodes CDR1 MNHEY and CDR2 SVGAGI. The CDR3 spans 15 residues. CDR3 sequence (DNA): TGTGCCAGCAGCGCTGGACTAGCGGAGTATAATGAGCAGTTCTTC. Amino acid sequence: CASSAGLAEYNEQFF.

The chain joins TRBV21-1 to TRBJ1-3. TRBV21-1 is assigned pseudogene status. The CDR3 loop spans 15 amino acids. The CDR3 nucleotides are TGTGCCCGTGAGGGACGAACAAACTCTGGAAACACCATATATTTT. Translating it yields CAREGRTNSGNTIYF.

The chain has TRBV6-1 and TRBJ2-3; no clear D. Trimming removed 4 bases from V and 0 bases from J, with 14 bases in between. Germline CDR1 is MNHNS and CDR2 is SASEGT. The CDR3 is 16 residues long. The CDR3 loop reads CASSAFSVTSTDTQYF. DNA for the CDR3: TGTGCCAGCAGTGCTTTCAGCGTTACTAGCACAGATACGCAGTATTTT.

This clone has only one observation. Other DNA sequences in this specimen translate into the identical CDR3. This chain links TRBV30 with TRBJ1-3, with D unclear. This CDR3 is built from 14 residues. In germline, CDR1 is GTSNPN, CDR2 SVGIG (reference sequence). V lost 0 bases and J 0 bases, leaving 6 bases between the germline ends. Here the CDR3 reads CAWSVGHSGNTIYF. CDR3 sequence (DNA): TGTGCCTGGAGTGTCGGTCACTCTGGAAACACCATATATTTT.

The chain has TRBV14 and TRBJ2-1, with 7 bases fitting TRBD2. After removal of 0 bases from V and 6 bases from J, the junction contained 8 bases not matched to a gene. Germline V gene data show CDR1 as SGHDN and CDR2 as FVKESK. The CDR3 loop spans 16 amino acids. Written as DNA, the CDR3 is TGTGCCAGCAGCCAAGACTTGCGGGCGGGGGTCAATGAGCAGTTCTTC. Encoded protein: CASSQDLRAGVNEQFF.

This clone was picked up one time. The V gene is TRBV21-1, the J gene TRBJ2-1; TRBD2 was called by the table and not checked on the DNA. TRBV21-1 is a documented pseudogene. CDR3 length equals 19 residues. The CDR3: CASSKDPRFPAGVGNEQFF. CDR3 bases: TGTGCCAGCAGCAAAGACCCCAGGTTCCCAGCGGGAGTGGGCAATGAGCAGTTCTTC.

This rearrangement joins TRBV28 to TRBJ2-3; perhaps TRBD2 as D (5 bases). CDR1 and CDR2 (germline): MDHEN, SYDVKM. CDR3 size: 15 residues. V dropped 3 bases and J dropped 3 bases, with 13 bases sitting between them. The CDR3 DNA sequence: TGTGCCAGCAGTTTGAGGGATTTGGGGACAGATACGCAGTATTTT. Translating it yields CASSLRDLGTDTQYF.

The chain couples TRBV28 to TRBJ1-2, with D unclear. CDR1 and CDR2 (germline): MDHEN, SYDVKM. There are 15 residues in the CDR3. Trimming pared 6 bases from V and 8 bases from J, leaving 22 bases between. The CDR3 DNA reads TGTGCCAGCAGCCACGGTGAGCCGGGGAGTGAAGGCTACACCTTC. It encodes CASSHGEPGSEGYTF.

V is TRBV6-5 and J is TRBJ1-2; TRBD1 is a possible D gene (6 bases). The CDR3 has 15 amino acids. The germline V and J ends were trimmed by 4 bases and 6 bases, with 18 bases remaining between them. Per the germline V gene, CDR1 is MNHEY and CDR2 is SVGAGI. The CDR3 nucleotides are TGTGCCAGCAGTTTCAACCAGGGGTCGAGCGATGGCTACACCTTC. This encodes CASSFNQGSSDGYTF.

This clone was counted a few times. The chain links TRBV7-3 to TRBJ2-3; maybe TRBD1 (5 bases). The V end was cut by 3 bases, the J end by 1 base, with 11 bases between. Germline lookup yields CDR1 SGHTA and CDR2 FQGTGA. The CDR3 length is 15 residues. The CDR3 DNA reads TGTGCCAGCAGCTTGCAGGGATGGGGCACAGATACGCAGTATTTT. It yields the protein CASSLQGWGTDTQYF.

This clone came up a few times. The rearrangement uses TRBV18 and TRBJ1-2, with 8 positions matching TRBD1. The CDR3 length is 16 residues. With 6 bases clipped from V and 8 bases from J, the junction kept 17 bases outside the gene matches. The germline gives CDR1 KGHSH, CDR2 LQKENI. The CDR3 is CASSSERRGLGEGYTF. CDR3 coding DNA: TGTGCCAGCTCCTCAGAACGCAGGGGGCTTGGCGAAGGCTACACCTTC.

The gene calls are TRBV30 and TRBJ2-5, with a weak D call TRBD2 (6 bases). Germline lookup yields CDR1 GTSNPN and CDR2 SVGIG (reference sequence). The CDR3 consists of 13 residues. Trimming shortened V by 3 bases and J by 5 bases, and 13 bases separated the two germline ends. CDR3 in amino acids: CAWSWASVETQYF. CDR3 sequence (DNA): TGTGCCTGGAGCTGGGCTAGCGTGGAGACCCAGTACTTC.

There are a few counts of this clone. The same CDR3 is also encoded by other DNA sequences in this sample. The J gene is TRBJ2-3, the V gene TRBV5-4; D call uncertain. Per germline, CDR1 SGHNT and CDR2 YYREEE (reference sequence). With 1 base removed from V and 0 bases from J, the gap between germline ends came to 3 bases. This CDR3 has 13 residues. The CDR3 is CASSLSSTDTQYF. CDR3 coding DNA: TGTGCCAGCAGCTTGTCTAGCACAGATACGCAGTATTTT. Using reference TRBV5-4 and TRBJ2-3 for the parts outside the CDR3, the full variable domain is ETGVTQSPTHLIKTRGQQVTLRCSSQSGHNTVSWYQQALGQGPQFIFQYYREEENGRGNFPPRFSGLQFPNYSSELNVNALELDDSALYLCASSLSSTDTQYFGPGTRLTVL.

The CDR3 coding sequence is TGTGCCAGCAGCCCCGGGACTCCCTCCTACAATGAGCAGTTCTTC. Amino acid sequence: CASSPGTPSYNEQFF. J is TRBJ2-1 and V is TRBV14, with TRBD2 as a possible D gene (6 bases). The V gene's germline CDR1 is SGHDN and CDR2 FVKESK. The length of the CDR3 is 15 residues. Trimming pared 4 bases from V and 0 bases from J, leaving 10 bases between.

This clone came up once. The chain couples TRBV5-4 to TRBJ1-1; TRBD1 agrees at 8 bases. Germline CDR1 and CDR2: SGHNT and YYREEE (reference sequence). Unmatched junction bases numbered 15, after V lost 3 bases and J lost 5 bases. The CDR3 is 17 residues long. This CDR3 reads CASSSSPGTGMGTEAFF. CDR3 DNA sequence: TGTGCCAGCAGCTCAAGTCCCGGGACAGGTATGGGTACTGAAGCTTTCTTT.

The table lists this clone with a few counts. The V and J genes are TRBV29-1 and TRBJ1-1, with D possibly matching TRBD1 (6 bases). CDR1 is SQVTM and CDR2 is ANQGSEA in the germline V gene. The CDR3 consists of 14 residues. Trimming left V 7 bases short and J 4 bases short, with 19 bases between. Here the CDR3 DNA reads TGCAGCGCCCTGCGAGGGGGGCGCGGCACTGAAGCTTTCTTT. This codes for CSALRGGRGTEAFF.

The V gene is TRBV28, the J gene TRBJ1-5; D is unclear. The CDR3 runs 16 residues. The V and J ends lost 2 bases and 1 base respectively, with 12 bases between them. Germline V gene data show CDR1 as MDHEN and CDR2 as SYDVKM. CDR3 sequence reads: CASSLIGEGSNQPQHF. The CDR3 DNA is TGTGCCAGCAGTTTAATTGGGGAAGGGAGCAATCAGCCCCAGCATTTT.